This TCR beta chain was recorded in a study of blood T cell repertoires in COVID-19. About the study: COVID-19 samples, acute and convalescent, were from the United States, Italy and Spain. Sample material is recorded as cDNA or gDNA derived from T cells, B-cell-depleted T cells, or PBMCs.

The CDR3 covers 13 residues. Germline values: CDR1 SGDLS, CDR2 YYNGEE. Trimming shortened V by 3 bases and J by 5 bases, and 11 bases separated the two germline ends. In the original analysis: How many nucleated cells were present was estimated from reference gene primer amplification. The assay was immunoSEQ multiplex PCR, and TCRdb's table has in-frame clones only and misses some. V and J calls and clone size are those listed in that table; D and trimming were worked out from the DNA. The sample yields some 120,000 clones, roughly three quarters seen once. V gene TRBV9 combines with J gene TRBJ1-1; the D is unclear. What was sequenced was peripheral blood. This TCR came from a middle-aged man with active or convalescent COVID-19. CDR3 residues: CASSERTSTEAFF. Here the CDR3 DNA reads TGTGCCAGCAGCGAAAGGACTTCGACTGAAGCTTTCTTT.